The text below deals with one T cell receptor (beta chain). The method was immunoSEQ multiplex PCR; TCRdb's version includes in-frame clones alone and lacks a portion of them. The repertoire holds around 130,000 clones, with 85% to 90% as singletons. This record belongs to a study of control samples from healthy donors and cancer patients. This CDR3 comprises 17 residues. The V segment lost 5 bases and the J segment 1 base; nucleotides outside the gene matches: 8. From germline, CDR1 is KGHDR and CDR2 SFDVKD. This TCR derives from a man aged 25-40 years in good health. Sequencing was carried out using blood. V is TRBV24-1 and J is TRBJ1-5; 9 nucleotides align to TRBD1. The CDR3 DNA reads TGTGCCACCAGTGTGGGTAGGGGACAGGGAAGCAATCAGCCCCAGCATTTT. Protein: CATSVGRGQGSNQPQHF.